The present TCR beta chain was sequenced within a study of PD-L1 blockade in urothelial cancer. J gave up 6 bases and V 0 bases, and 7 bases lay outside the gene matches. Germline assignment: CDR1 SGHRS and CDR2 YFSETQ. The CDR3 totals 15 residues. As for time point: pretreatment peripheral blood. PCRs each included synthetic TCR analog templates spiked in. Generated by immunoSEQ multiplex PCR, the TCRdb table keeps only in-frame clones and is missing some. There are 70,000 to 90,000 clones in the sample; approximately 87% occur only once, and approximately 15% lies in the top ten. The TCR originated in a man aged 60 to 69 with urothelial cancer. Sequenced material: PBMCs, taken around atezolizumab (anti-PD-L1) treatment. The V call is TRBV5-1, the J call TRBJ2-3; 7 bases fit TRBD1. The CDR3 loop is CASSLEDRQTDTQYF. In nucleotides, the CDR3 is TGCGCCAGCAGCTTGGAGGACAGGCAGACGGATACGCAGTATTTT.